Shown below are 25 T cell receptor beta chains from a single sample sequenced in a study of blood T cells in healthy people across ages. It was with a sample-barcoded 5' primer and a J-beta primer mix that a second PCR of roughly 7 to 12 cycles was run. Using its own MiXCR run on the 5' RACE reads, TCRdb lists one record per CDR3 protein. The data show hundreds of thousands of distinct CDR3 sequences, with about 30% seen just once and around 16% held by the top ten. The specimen sequenced was blood. The receptors come from a woman at least 80 years old in good health.

The V call is TRBV20-1, the J call TRBJ2-1, with TRBD1 matching 7 bases. V dropped 5 bases and J dropped 4; count of bases not matched to a gene: 8. This CDR3 spans 14 amino acids. The V gene's germline CDR1 is DFQATT and CDR2 SNEGSKA (reference sequence). The CDR3 sequence: CSADRDSDYNEQFF. The CDR3 coding sequence is TGCAGTGCTGACCGGGACAGCGATTACAATGAGCAGTTCTTC.

The chain has TRBV6-6 and TRBJ1-1; no clear D. With 4 bases removed from V and 0 bases from J, the gap between germline ends came to 9 bases. This CDR3 spans 14 amino acids. Germline lookup yields CDR1 MNHNY and CDR2 SVGAGI (reference sequence). CDR3 in DNA: TGTGCCAGCAGTTGTGCGGGATTGAACACTGAAGCTTTCTTT. Protein product: CASSCAGLNTEAFF.

This clonotype was picked up many times. The chain couples TRBV20-1 to TRBJ1-6; D possibly corresponds to TRBD1 (5 bases). CDR3 length: 13 residues. Germline V gene sequence: CDR1 DFQATT, CDR2 SNEGSKA (reference sequence). V was shortened by 7 bases and J by 8 bases, with 15 bases between the two germline ends. CDR3 sequence: CSVLGQTDSPLHF. The CDR3 DNA sequence: TGCAGTGTGCTGGGGCAGACTGATTCACCCCTCCACTTT.

There are a few counts of this clonotype. A much larger clone sits a single nucleotide away, making a read error possible. The rearrangement links TRBV5-1 to TRBJ2-1; D is perhaps TRBD1 (5 bases). The J call may be wrong; the DNA end is better matched by TRBJ2-7. This CDR3 spans 15 amino acids. Germline loops: CDR1 SGHRS, CDR2 YFSETQ. The CDR3 is CASSSDSPAYNEQYF. CDR3 nucleotide sequence: TGCGCCAGCAGCAGCGACAGCCCCGCCTACAATGAGCAGTACTTC.

This clonotype was seen ten or more times. The chain joins TRBV4-2 to TRBJ1-2; possible D gene TRBD1, 5 bases. Trimming shortened V by 0 bases and J by 6 bases, and 14 bases separated the two germline ends. Germline V gives CDR1 LGHNA, CDR2 YNFKEQ. The CDR3 is made up of 15 amino acids. CDR3 protein: CASSQEGRADNGYTF. The CDR3 DNA is TGTGCCAGCAGCCAAGAGGGGCGCGCAGACAATGGCTACACCTTC.

The V gene is TRBV5-1, the J gene TRBJ2-5; TRBD1 matches at 7 bases. This CDR3 region has 14 residues. The germline V gene has CDR1 SGHRS and CDR2 YFSETQ. V was pared by 3 bases and J by 5 bases, with 7 bases of the junction left unmatched. The CDR3 sequence is CASSSTGVVETQYF. The CDR3 DNA follows: TGCGCCAGCAGCTCTACAGGGGTCGTGGAGACCCAGTACTTC.

The chain carries TRBV11-3 and TRBJ1-1, with D perhaps matching TRBD1 (5 bases). The CDR3 covers 13 residues. V was shortened by 6 bases and J by 1 base, with 9 bases between the two germline ends. CDR1 and CDR2 (germline): SGHNT, YENEEA. The CDR3 DNA is TGTGCCAGCAGGGGACGAAGGAACACTGAAGCTTTCTTT. The encoded protein is CASRGRRNTEAFF.

In this sample, this clonotype turned up many times. The V gene is TRBV9, the J gene TRBJ2-1, with TRBD2 matching over 8 bases. Trimming at V came to 1 base and at J to 5 bases, leaving 8 bases not matched to a gene. The CDR3 runs to 16 residues. Germline lookup yields CDR1 SGDLS and CDR2 YYNGEE. CDR3 loop: CASSVNSLADNNEQFF. In DNA, the CDR3 is TGTGCCAGCAGCGTAAATTCACTAGCGGATAACAATGAGCAGTTCTTC.

This clonotype was counted a single time. This chain joins TRBV7-3 and TRBJ2-1; 7 bases fit TRBD2. The CDR3 has 16 amino acids. After removal of 5 bases from V and 4 bases from J, the junction contained 11 bases not matched to a gene. Germline CDR1 reads SGHTA; CDR2 reads FQGTGA. DNA of the CDR3: TGTGCCAGCAGCCCCTCAGGCGGGAGTAGATACAATGAGCAGTTCTTC. The encoded protein is CASSPSGGSRYNEQFF.

This clonotype was detected ten times or more. The V and J genes are TRBV6-5 and TRBJ1-4; no firm D call. This CDR3 region has 16 residues. The germline V and J ends were trimmed by 0 bases and 6 bases, with 14 bases remaining between them. Germline-derived CDR1 and CDR2 are MNHEY and SVGAGI. CDR3 loop: CASSYSLGGLDEKLFF. Written as DNA, the CDR3 is TGTGCCAGCAGTTACTCGTTAGGTGGATTGGATGAAAAACTGTTTTTT.

This clonotype was recorded many times. The chain uses TRBV20-1 and TRBJ2-5, with 8 positions matching TRBD2. CDR3 length: 16 residues. Trimming cost V 3 bases and J 1 base; bases outside gene matches: 10. Germline V gene data show CDR1 as DFQATT and CDR2 as SNEGSKA (reference sequence). This CDR3 reads CSASPMGLGAQETQYF. The DNA for the CDR3 is TGCAGTGCTAGCCCCATGGGACTAGGAGCCCAAGAGACCCAGTACTTC.

This CDR3 reads CASSQGRGRAEAFF. CDR3 nucleotides: TGTGCCAGCAGCCAAGGCAGGGGGCGGGCTGAAGCTTTCTTT. V and J are TRBV3-1 and TRBJ1-1; the match to TRBD1 covers 8 bases. The CDR3 totals 14 residues. Germline values: CDR1 LGHDT, CDR2 YNNKEL (reference sequence). Losses at the gene ends were 1 base for V and 6 bases for J; bases not matched to a gene: 4. The full variable domain, with the rest looked up from reference TRBV3-1 and TRBJ1-1, is DTAVSQTPKYLVTQMGNDKSIKCEQNLGHDTMYWYKQDSKKFLKIMFSYNNKELIINETVPNRFSPKSPDKAHLNLHINSLELGDSAVYFCASSQGRGRAEAFFGQGTRLTVV.

About this clonotype itself: A clone one base away is much larger, so this may be a read error. The chain links TRBV20-1 to TRBJ1-2; no reliable D call. The CDR3 spans 14 residues. Germline loops: CDR1 DFQATT, CDR2 SNEGSKA (reference sequence). CDR3 nucleotides: TGCGGTGCTCCTAGGACCCAAATCGGCTATGGCTACACCTTC. It translates to CGAPRTQIGYGYTF.

This clonotype was seen a handful of times. The chain couples TRBV2 to TRBJ2-1; possibly TRBD1 or TRBD2 for D (5 bases each). The CDR3 length is 14 residues. Germline loops: CDR1 SNHLY, CDR2 FYNNEI. The V and J ends lost 1 base and 10 bases respectively, with 14 bases between them. This CDR3 is CASSEDWPGTEQFF. DNA of the CDR3: TGTGCCAGCAGTGAAGACTGGCCGGGGACCGAGCAGTTCTTC.

Concerning this clonotype: One junction end does not reproduce the germline sequence, and a read error may be involved. This chain links TRBV11-2 with TRBJ2-2; D perhaps matches TRBD2 (5 bases). This CDR3 contains 16 residues. Germline V gene data show CDR1 as SGHAT and CDR2 as FQNNGV. Here the CDR3 reads CASSLVGQAYTGERFF. The CDR3 nucleotides are TGTGCCAGCAGCTTAGTCGGGCAAGCCTACACCGGGGAGCGGTTTTTT.

A few counts support this clonotype. The V call is TRBV19, the J call TRBJ2-1, with 7 positions matching TRBD1. The V segment lost 3 bases and the J segment 3 bases; nucleotides outside the gene matches: 5. The CDR3 runs to 15 residues. Germline lookup yields CDR1 LNHDA and CDR2 SQIVND (reference sequence). The CDR3 region has the DNA TGTGCCAGTAGTATGCAGACAGGGTTCTACAATGAGCAGTTCTTC. This gives the protein CASSMQTGFYNEQFF.

The chain is built from TRBV4-1 and TRBJ2-2; D ambiguous. This CDR3 comprises 18 residues. V dropped 0 bases and J dropped 5 bases, with 19 bases sitting between them. Germline values: CDR1 MGHRA, CDR2 YSYEKL. Written as DNA, the CDR3 is TGCGCCAGCAGCCAAGAGGGGATTGGGAACATTAGGACCGGGGAGCTGTTTTTT. This codes for CASSQEGIGNIRTGELFF.

There are many counts of this clonotype. The V call is TRBV6-1, the J call TRBJ1-1, with TRBD1 matching over 8 bases. Germline values: CDR1 MNHNS, CDR2 SASEGT. Trimming cost V 5 bases and J 0 bases; bases outside gene matches: 11. The length of the CDR3 is 17 residues. The CDR3 DNA reads TGTGCCAGCAGTCCAGAACGCAGGGGGCTTATGAACACTGAAGCTTTCTTT. Its translation: CASSPERRGLMNTEAFF.

This clonotype was picked up a small number of times. The V call is TRBV14, the J call TRBJ1-2; D gene uncertain. From germline, CDR1 is SGHDN and CDR2 FVKESK. The length of the CDR3 is 17 residues. Trimming took 4 bases from V and 2 from J, leaving 20 bases between them. The CDR3 loop is CASSPQDSARWNYGYTF. In DNA form, the CDR3 reads TGTGCCAGCAGCCCCCAGGACTCGGCGAGGTGGAACTATGGCTACACCTTC.

Notes on this clonotype: Compared with germline, one end of the junction differs, possibly owing to a read error. This sequence joins TRBV15 and TRBJ1-1; D remains unclear. This CDR3 region has 15 residues. CDR1 and CDR2 (germline): LNHNV, YYDKDF (reference sequence). The DNA for the CDR3 is TGTACCACCAGCAGAGATCACAGATGGAACACTGAAGCTTTCTTT. It encodes CTTSRDHRWNTEAFF. The entire variable domain, with the rest obtained from reference TRBV15 and TRBJ1-1, is as follows: DAMVIQNPRYQVTQFGKPVTLSCSQTLNHNVMYWYQQKSSQAPKLLFHYYDKDFNNEADTPDNFQSRRPNTSFCFLDIRSPGLGDTAMYLCTTSRDHRWNTEAFFGQGTRLTVV.

The gene calls are TRBV5-1 and TRBJ2-7; a weak D match, TRBD2 (6 bases). V lost 4 bases to trimming and J lost 7 bases, with 18 bases between them. This CDR3 comprises 14 residues. In germline, CDR1 is SGHRS, CDR2 YFSETQ. The CDR3 is CASSPLGGNNEQYF. CDR3 coding DNA: TGCGCCAGCAGCCCCTTGGGGGGTAACAATGAGCAGTACTTC. The complete variable domain, with remaining parts taken from reference TRBV5-1 and TRBJ2-7, reads KAGVTQTPRYLIKTRGQQVTLSCSPISGHRSVSWYQQTPGQGLQFLFEYFSETQRNKGNFPGRFSGRQFSNSRSEMNVSTLELGDSALYLCASSPLGGNNEQYFGPGTRLTVT.

Many counts were recorded for this clonotype. This rearrangement joins TRBV6-2 or TRBV6-3 to TRBJ2-1; D tentatively fits TRBD1 or TRBD2 (5 bases each). Per germline, CDR1 MNHEY and CDR2 SVGEGT. CDR3 length equals 14 residues. Trimming left V 4 bases short and J 10 bases short, with 17 bases between. The CDR3 is CASSSHGAAPEQFF. The DNA of the CDR3 is TGTGCCAGCAGTTCCCACGGGGCAGCTCCCGAGCAGTTCTTC.

The V call is TRBV14, the J call TRBJ2-3, with 7 bases that match TRBD1. CDR1 is SGHDN, CDR2 FVKESK, per germline. This CDR3 has 17 amino acids. With 2 bases clipped from V and 5 bases from J, the junction kept 13 bases outside the gene matches. CDR3 region: CASSQYPGQAGLDTQYF. The CDR3 bases are TGTGCCAGCAGCCAATATCCCGGACAGGCCGGCCTAGATACGCAGTATTTT. Using reference TRBV14 and TRBJ2-3 for the parts outside the CDR3, the full variable domain is EAGVTQFPSHSVIEKGQTVTLRCDPISGHDNLYWYRRVMGKEIKFLLHFVKESKQDESGMPNNRFLAERTGGTYSTLKVQPAELEDSGVYFCASSQYPGQAGLDTQYFGPGTRLTVL.

The gene calls are TRBV5-1 and TRBJ2-3; TRBD2 aligns across 11 bases. The V segment lost 4 bases and the J segment 6 bases; nucleotides outside the gene matches: 7. The CDR3 sequence is 15 residues long. Germline loops: CDR1 SGHRS, CDR2 YFSETQ. The CDR3: CASSAKGLAGDTQYF. CDR3 nucleotide sequence: TGCGCCAGCAGCGCCAAAGGACTAGCGGGCGATACGCAGTATTTT.

CDR3 bases: TGTGCCAGCGGATACCAGGACAGCTCCTACGAGCAGTACTTC. This translates into CASGYQDSSYEQYF. The rearrangement joins TRBV5-4 to TRBJ2-7; weak D call: TRBD1 (6 bases). Germline CDR1 is SGHNT and CDR2 is YYREEE (reference sequence). The CDR3 is 14 residues long. Trimming removed 7 bases from V and 0 bases from J, with 14 bases in between.